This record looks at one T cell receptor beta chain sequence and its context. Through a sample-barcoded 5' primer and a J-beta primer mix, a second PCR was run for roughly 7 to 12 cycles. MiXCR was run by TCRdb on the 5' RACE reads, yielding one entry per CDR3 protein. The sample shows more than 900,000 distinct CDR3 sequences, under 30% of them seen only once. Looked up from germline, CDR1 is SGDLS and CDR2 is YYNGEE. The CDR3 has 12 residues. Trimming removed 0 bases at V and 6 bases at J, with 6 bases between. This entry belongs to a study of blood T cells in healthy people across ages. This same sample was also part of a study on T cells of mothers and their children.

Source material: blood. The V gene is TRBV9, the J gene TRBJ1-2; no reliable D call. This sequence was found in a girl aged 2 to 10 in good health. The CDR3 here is CASSVGGNGYTF. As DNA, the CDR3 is TGTGCCAGCAGCGTAGGCGGGAATGGCTACACCTTC.